This T cell receptor (beta chain) was profiled in a study of blood T cell repertoires in COVID-19. Study-level background: Spain, Italy and the United States supplied samples that represented acute and convalescent COVID-19.

Profiling relied on immunoSEQ multiplex PCR, and the TCRdb table lists in-frame clones only, not all of them. The sample contains around 200,000 clones, 70% to 90% of which appear only once. CDR1 is MDHEN, CDR2 SYDVKM, per germline. The CDR3 consists of 17 residues. V shed 5 bases and J 4 bases; nucleotides not matched to a gene: 12. Assignments of participants to cohorts depended upon their own reported clinical history. Recovered status applied to Cohort 3 donors who had two consecutive negative PCRs. It also applied to those with clearance or with symptom resolution. The rearrangement joins TRBV28 to TRBJ2-3; TRBD2 matches 10 bases. The TCR comes from a woman between 18 and 30 years old who had recovered from COVID-19. The sequenced material came from PBMCs or T cells enriched from blood (not recorded which). CDR3 sequence reads: CASSVYLAGVSADTQYF. In DNA form, the CDR3 reads TGTGCCAGCAGTGTCTACCTAGCGGGAGTGAGCGCAGATACGCAGTATTTT. Drawing the rest from reference TRBV28 and TRBJ2-3, the complete variable domain is DVKVTQSSRYLVKRTGEKVFLECVQDMDHENMFWYRQDPGLGLRLIYFSYDVKMKEKGDIPEGYSVSREKKERFSLILESASTNQTSMYLCASSVYLAGVSADTQYFGPGTRLTVL.